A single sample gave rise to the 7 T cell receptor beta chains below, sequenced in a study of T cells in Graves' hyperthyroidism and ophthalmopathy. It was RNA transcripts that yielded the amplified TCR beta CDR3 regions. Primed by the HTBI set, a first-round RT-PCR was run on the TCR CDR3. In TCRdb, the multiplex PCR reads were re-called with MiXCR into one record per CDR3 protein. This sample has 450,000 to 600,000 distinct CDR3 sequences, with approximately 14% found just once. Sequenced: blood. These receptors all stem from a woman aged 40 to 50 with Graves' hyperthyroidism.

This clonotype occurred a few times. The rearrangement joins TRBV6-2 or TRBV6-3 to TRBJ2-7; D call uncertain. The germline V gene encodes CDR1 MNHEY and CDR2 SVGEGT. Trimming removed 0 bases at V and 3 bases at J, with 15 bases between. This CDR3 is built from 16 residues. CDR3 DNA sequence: TGTGCCAGCAGTTACTCGGTGCCCCGTTTGGGCTACGAGCAGTACTTC. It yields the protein CASSYSVPRLGYEQYF.

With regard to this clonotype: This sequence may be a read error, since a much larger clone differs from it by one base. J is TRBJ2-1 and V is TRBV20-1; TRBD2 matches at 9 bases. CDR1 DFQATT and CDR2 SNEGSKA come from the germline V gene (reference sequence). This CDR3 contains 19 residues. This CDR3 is CSAPGRGLAPKGSYNEQVF. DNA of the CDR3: TGCAGTGCCCCAGGCCGGGGACTAGCACCTAAAGGGTCCTACAATGAGCAGGTCTTC.

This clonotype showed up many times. CDR3 protein: CASSRQGRLNEQFF. CDR3 bases: TGTGCCAGCAGCAGACAGGGTAGATTGAATGAGCAGTTCTTC. The chain combines TRBV28 with TRBJ2-1, with 7 bases fitting TRBD1. Germline-derived CDR1 and CDR2 are MDHEN and SYDVKM. The CDR3 has 14 residues. After removal of 6 bases from V and 7 bases from J, the junction contained 9 bases not matched to a gene.

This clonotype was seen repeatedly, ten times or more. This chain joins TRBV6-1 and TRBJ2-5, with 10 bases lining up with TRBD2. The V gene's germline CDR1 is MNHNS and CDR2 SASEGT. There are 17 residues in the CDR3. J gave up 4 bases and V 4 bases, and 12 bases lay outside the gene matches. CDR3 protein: CASSGRTSGPGGETQYF. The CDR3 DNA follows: TGTGCCAGCAGTGGAAGGACTAGCGGCCCTGGGGGAGAGACCCAGTACTTC.

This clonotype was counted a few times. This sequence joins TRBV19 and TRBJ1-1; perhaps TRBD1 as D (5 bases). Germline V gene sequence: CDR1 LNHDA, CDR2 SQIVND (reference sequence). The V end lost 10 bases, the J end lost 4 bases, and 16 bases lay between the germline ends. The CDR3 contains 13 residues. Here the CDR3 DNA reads TGTGCCACCGGGGGAACAGGTGGCACTGAAGCTTTCTTT. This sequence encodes CATGGTGGTEAFF.

The DNA of the CDR3 is TGTGCCAGCTCACCTCGGACAGCCGCTGGAAACACCATATATTTT. Translated, it gives CASSPRTAAGNTIYF. This chain connects TRBV18 to TRBJ1-3; D is perhaps TRBD1 (6 bases). Trimming removed 3 bases at V and 2 bases at J, with 11 bases between. The CDR3 loop spans 15 amino acids. Germline V gene sequence: CDR1 KGHSH, CDR2 LQKENI.

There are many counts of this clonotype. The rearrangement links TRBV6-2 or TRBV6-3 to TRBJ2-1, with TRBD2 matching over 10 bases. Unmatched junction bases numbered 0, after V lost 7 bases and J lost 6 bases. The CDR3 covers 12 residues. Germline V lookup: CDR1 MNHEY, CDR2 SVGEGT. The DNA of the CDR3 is TGTGCCAGCAAGCGGGAGGGCAATGAGCAGTTCTTC. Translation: CASKREGNEQFF.